Listed here are 25 T cell receptor beta chains from one sample, sequenced in a study of T cell responses to AZD1222 COVID-19 vaccine. TCRdb's copy holds only in-frame clones and misses some; the assay was immunoSEQ multiplex PCR. Of 150,000 to 200,000 clones in the sample, 85% to 95% are singletons; the top ten hold about 4.2%. The material sequenced was peripheral blood, taken on day 0 of AZD1222 vaccination. The receptors originated from an adult in good health.

The chain couples TRBV7-2 to TRBJ1-3; D remains unclear. Germline values: CDR1 SGHTA, CDR2 FQGNSA. The CDR3 is 12 amino acids. V was shortened by 5 bases and J by 4 bases, with 6 bases between the two germline ends. The CDR3 here is CASSTQGNTIYF. CDR3 coding DNA: TGTGCCAGCAGCACTCAGGGAAACACCATATATTTT.

The chain links TRBV30 to TRBJ1-5; D is perhaps TRBD1 (6 bases). The germline CDR1 and CDR2 sequences are GTSNPN and SVGIG (reference sequence). Deletions cut 2 bases from V and 9 bases from J, with 14 bases between. CDR3 size: 13 residues. The CDR3 coding sequence is TGTGCCTGGAGTAGTGGGGGCGGTCCGCCCCAGCATTTT. It codes for CAWSSGGGPPQHF. Combining the CDR3 with reference TRBV30 and TRBJ1-5 gives the whole variable domain SQTIHQWPATLVQPVGSPLSLECTVEGTSNPNLYWYRQAAGRGLQLLFYSVGIGQISSEVPQNLSASRPQDRQFILSSKKLLLSDSGFYLCAWSSGGGPPQHFGDGTRLSIL.

The chain couples TRBV5-4 to TRBJ2-1; weak D call: TRBD2 (6 bases). The CDR3 is 14 amino acids. V was pared by 5 bases and J by 0 bases, with 9 bases between. Germline V CDR1 and CDR2: SGHNT, YYREEE (reference sequence). DNA of the CDR3: TGTGCCAGCAGACCCGGGGGCTCCTACAATGAGCAGTTCTTC. This translates into CASRPGGSYNEQFF. Together with reference TRBV5-4 and TRBJ2-1, the CDR3 gives the full variable domain: ETGVTQSPTHLIKTRGQQVTLRCSSQSGHNTVSWYQQALGQGPQFIFQYYREEENGRGNFPPRFSGLQFPNYSSELNVNALELDDSALYLCASRPGGSYNEQFFGPGTRLTVL.

CDR3 sequence reads: CASSPDTRLAGQFF. The CDR3 DNA reads TGTGCCAGCAGCCCGGACACCAGACTAGCGGGGCAGTTCTTC. V gene TRBV7-2 combines with J gene TRBJ2-1; 10 positions match TRBD2. The J segment lost 12 bases and the V segment lost 5 bases, leaving 10 bases of the junction unmatched. Germline CDR1 is SGHTA and CDR2 is FQGNSA. CDR3 length equals 14 residues.

In nucleotides, the CDR3 is TGTGCCAGTAGTACAAACTGGGGCCTCGGGGGGTCGGAATACAATGAGCAGTTCTTC. Its translation: CASSTNWGLGGSEYNEQFF. This rearrangement joins TRBV19 to TRBJ2-1; the match to TRBD2 covers 7 bases. The trim removed 4 bases at V and 4 bases at J, leaving 19 bases unmatched. CDR1 and CDR2 (germline): LNHDA, SQIVND (reference sequence). The CDR3 contains 19 residues.

The chain links TRBV30 to TRBJ1-1; possibly TRBD1 for D (5 bases). Germline V gene data show CDR1 as GTSNPN and CDR2 as SVGIG (reference sequence). Trimming shortened V by 4 bases and J by 6 bases, and 12 bases separated the two germline ends. This CDR3 is built from 12 residues. The CDR3 DNA is TGTGCCTGGACCGACAGTGGGCCTGAAGCTTTCTTT. Its protein product is CAWTDSGPEAFF. Full variable domain (remainder filled in from reference TRBV30 and TRBJ1-1): SQTIHQWPATLVQPVGSPLSLECTVEGTSNPNLYWYRQAAGRGLQLLFYSVGIGQISSEVPQNLSASRPQDRQFILSSKKLLLSDSGFYLCAWTDSGPEAFFGQGTRLTVV.

The chain uses TRBV12-3 or TRBV12-4 and TRBJ2-1; D remains unclear. The V end lost 6 bases, the J end lost 12 bases, and 9 bases lay between the germline ends. The CDR3 sequence is 10 residues long. The CDR3 region is CASSRAAQFF. In DNA, the CDR3 is TGTGCCAGCAGCAGAGCAGCGCAGTTCTTC.

This chain joins TRBV7-2 and TRBJ1-1, with 7 bases identical to TRBD1. The CDR3 is 14 amino acids. Trimming took 5 bases from V and 1 from J; bases not matched to a gene: 4. Germline loops: CDR1 SGHTA, CDR2 FQGNSA. The CDR3 DNA reads as TGTGCCAGCAGCGACCGGGACAGGAACACTGAAGCTTTCTTT. It specifies CASSDRDRNTEAFF.

The chain recombines TRBV27 with TRBJ2-3; 9 positions agree with TRBD2. Unmatched junction bases numbered 15, after V lost 5 bases and J lost 12 bases. Germline CDR1 MNHEY, CDR2 SMNVEV (reference sequence). The CDR3 is made up of 15 amino acids. The CDR3 sequence: CASSPFGIAGDSQYF. The CDR3 DNA reads TGTGCCAGCAGTCCATTCGGGATAGCGGGAGATTCACAGTATTTT.

This clone occurred once. This rearrangement joins TRBV10-3 to TRBJ2-7; D gene uncertain. V shed 6 bases and J shed 0 bases, with 9 bases lying between them. The CDR3 loop spans 13 amino acids. CDR1 and CDR2 (germline): ENHRY, SYGVKD. The CDR3 here is CAIRPQSSYEQYF. The CDR3, as DNA: TGTGCCATCAGGCCCCAGAGCTCCTACGAGCAGTACTTC.

This clone was seen just once. The V call is TRBV6-5, the J call TRBJ1-2, with D maybe TRBD1 (5 bases). V lost 2 bases and J 8 bases, leaving 12 bases between the germline ends. Per the germline V gene, CDR1 is MNHEY and CDR2 is SVGAGI. The CDR3 runs to 13 residues. This chain's CDR3 is CASSYQGALGYTF. The CDR3 bases are TGTGCCAGCAGTTACCAAGGGGCACTCGGCTACACCTTC.

The chain uses TRBV4-1 and TRBJ2-4; D is perhaps TRBD2 (5 bases). The CDR3 sequence is 18 residues long. V lost 1 base and J lost 1, with 17 bases in between. Germline lookup yields CDR1 MGHRA and CDR2 YSYEKL. CDR3 in amino acids: CASSQGSVRGRAKNIQYF. Written as DNA, the CDR3 is TGCGCCAGCAGCCAAGGGTCCGTCCGCGGGCGTGCCAAAAACATTCAGTACTTC.

V gene TRBV3-1 (or the pseudogene TRBV3-2) combines with J gene TRBJ2-1; 11 bases map to TRBD2. The junction had 1 base not matched to a gene; V was cut back by 2 bases and J by 4 bases. The CDR3 consists of 15 residues. Germline V gene sequence: CDR1 LGHDT, CDR2 YNNKEL (reference sequence). CDR3 sequence reads: CASSQTSGGYNEQFF. Written as DNA, the CDR3 is TGTGCCAGCAGCCAAACTAGCGGGGGATACAATGAGCAGTTCTTC.

This sequence joins TRBV4-2 and TRBJ1-3; no reliable D call. CDR1 is LGHNA, CDR2 YNFKEQ, per germline. V shed 3 bases and J shed 0 bases, with 9 bases lying between them. The CDR3 runs to 15 residues. The CDR3 spells CASSHEGSSGNTIYF. DNA of the CDR3: TGTGCCAGCAGCCATGAGGGCAGCTCTGGAAACACCATATATTTT.

The rearrangement uses TRBV6-5 and TRBJ2-3; maybe TRBD2 (6 bases). CDR1 MNHEY and CDR2 SVGAGI come from the germline V gene. This CDR3 spans 14 amino acids. V shed 8 bases and J shed 6 bases, with 18 bases lying between them. Written as DNA, the CDR3 is TGTGCCAGCGCTCAGGGCGGGGCAGGGGATACGCAGTATTTT. As protein: CASAQGGAGDTQYF.

This clone appeared once. The rearrangement links TRBV14 to TRBJ1-6; possible D gene TRBD1, 6 bases. Germline V gives CDR1 SGHDN, CDR2 FVKESK. The CDR3 length is 15 residues. V lost 1 base, J lost 5 bases, and 9 bases lay in between. The CDR3: CASSQVGQNNSPLHF. The CDR3 coding sequence is TGTGCCAGCAGCCAAGTCGGACAGAATAATTCACCCCTCCACTTT.

The chain uses TRBV5-8 and TRBJ1-6; D is uncertain. V lost 4 bases and J lost 18, with 8 bases in between. This CDR3 contains 9 residues. The germline V gene encodes CDR1 SGHTS and CDR2 YDEGEE. The CDR3 reads CASSPSAHF. The CDR3 nucleotides read TGTGCCAGCAGCCCTAGCGCCCACTTT.

The CDR3 region has the DNA TGTGCCAGCGGGCGAGGCGGGACGTCCTACAATGAGCAGTTCTTC. Protein: CASGRGGTSYNEQFF. This rearrangement joins TRBV28 to TRBJ2-1; D is possibly TRBD2 (6 bases). CDR1 and CDR2 from the germline V gene are MDHEN and SYDVKM. The V gene lost 8 bases and the J gene lost 1 base, with 15 bases spanning the gap. The CDR3 is 15 residues long.

The rearrangement joins TRBV10-1 to TRBJ2-1, with a weak D call TRBD2 (5 bases). The CDR3 length is 16 residues. Trimming took off 7 bases at V and 6 bases at J, with 22 bases between the two ends. Germline V CDR1 and CDR2: WNHNN, SYGVQD (reference sequence). CDR3 nucleotides: TGCGCCAGCACCCGAGAGGCCGGGGTCGTCTCCAATGAGCAGTTCTTC. This translates into CASTREAGVVSNEQFF.

CDR3 sequence: CATSRTGVGTEAFF. CDR3 nucleotides: TGTGCCACCAGCAGAACAGGGGTGGGCACTGAAGCTTTCTTT. This chain connects TRBV15 to TRBJ1-1; 7 bases line up with TRBD1. Germline V gene sequence: CDR1 LNHNV, CDR2 YYDKDF (reference sequence). The CDR3 covers 14 residues. The ends lost 2 bases at V and 4 bases at J; junction bases unmatched: 4.

The V call is TRBV6-4, the J call TRBJ1-2, with TRBD1 identical over 7 bases. The CDR3 sequence is 15 residues long. The V segment lost 5 bases and the J segment 7 bases; nucleotides outside the gene matches: 13. CDR1 MRHNA and CDR2 SNTAGT come from the germline V gene. The CDR3 nucleotides read TGTGCCAGCAGTATAGAGCCAGGGGGGTCGGCTGGCTACACCTTC. This codes for CASSIEPGGSAGYTF.

The chain joins TRBV27 to TRBJ1-1; the D gene is possibly TRBD1 (5 bases). The CDR3 loop spans 13 amino acids. V was trimmed by 3 bases and J by 13 bases, leaving 18 bases between them. Germline CDR1 and CDR2: MNHEY and SMNVEV (reference sequence). The CDR3 DNA sequence: TGTGCCAGCAGTTTCCAGGGACGGATTAGCTTTTTCTTT. Translation: CASSFQGRISFFF.

The chain links TRBV25-1 to TRBJ2-7; no firm D call. Germline CDR1 and CDR2: MGHDK and SYGVNS. V lost 2 bases and J lost 2, with 16 bases in between. The length of the CDR3 is 16 residues. In nucleotides, the CDR3 is TGTGCCAGCAGTGAAACCGGGCCATTGCTTCCCTACGAGCAGTACTTC. It translates to CASSETGPLLPYEQYF.

A remark on this clone: Compared with germline, one end of the junction differs, possibly owing to a read error. This sequence joins TRBV3-1 (or the pseudogene TRBV3-2) and TRBJ1-1; the match to TRBD1 covers 8 bases. The germline V gene has CDR1 LGHDT and CDR2 YNNKEL (reference sequence). The CDR3 has 14 amino acids. In DNA form, the CDR3 reads TGTGCCAGCAGCCCTGTGACAGGGGAGGGGAAAGCGTTCTTT. This translates into CASSPVTGEGKAFF.

The chain joins TRBV11-2 to TRBJ2-7; a possible D gene is TRBD2 (5 bases). The germline gives CDR1 SGHAT, CDR2 FQNNGV. This CDR3 spans 14 amino acids. Trimming left V 4 bases short and J 4 bases short, with 14 bases between. CDR3: CASSSPSMAYEQYF. In DNA, the CDR3 is TGTGCCAGCAGCTCCCCTAGCATGGCGTACGAGCAGTACTTC. Drawing the rest from reference TRBV11-2 and TRBJ2-7, the complete variable domain is EAGVAQSPRYKIIEKRQSVAFWCNPISGHATLYWYQQILGQGPKLLIQFQNNGVVDDSQLPKDRFSAERLKGVDSTLKIQPAKLEDSAVYLCASSSPSMAYEQYFGPGTRLTVT.